Below, 30 T cell receptor beta chains from the same sample are listed, as sequenced in a study of molecular identifiers for immune sequencing clone quantification. TCRdb ran MiXCR on the PCR reads and lists one entry per CDR3 protein. The data hold some 65,000 distinct CDR3 sequences, with around 18% observed a single time. Sequencing was performed on naive CD8+ T cells from blood, with Jurkat cell RNA spiked in. Subset meaning: FACS-sorted CD8+CD4-CCR7+CD45RA+ naive T cells. The receptors here all came from a human donor in good health. Some libraries in this study had Jurkat cell RNA spiked in.

This clonotype was counted at least ten times. V and J are TRBV12-3 or TRBV12-4 and TRBJ2-1; 11 nucleotides match TRBD1. The CDR3 is made up of 14 amino acids. V was clipped by 6 bases and J by 4 bases; unmatched bases: 2. Written as DNA, the CDR3 is TGTGCCAGCAGCGGGACAGGGGGATACAATGAGCAGTTCTTC. It codes for CASSGTGGYNEQFF.

This clonotype was counted at least ten times. The J gene is TRBJ2-2, the V gene TRBV14, with 7 nucleotides matching TRBD2. Germline lookup yields CDR1 SGHDN and CDR2 FVKESK. The CDR3 is made up of 15 amino acids. V lost 4 bases to trimming and J lost 6 bases; unmatched junction nucleotides: 8. CDR3 sequence (DNA): TGTGCCAGCAGCCGCAAGACTAGCTTCCCCGGGGAGCTGTTTTTT. It specifies CASSRKTSFPGELFF.

The sample holds many counts of this clonotype. The chain joins TRBV10-1 to TRBJ2-7; D is uncertain. Germline values: CDR1 WNHNN, CDR2 SYGVQD (reference sequence). The CDR3 has 12 amino acids. V was clipped by 0 bases and J by 4 bases, with 4 bases between them. The CDR3 DNA follows: TGCGCCAGCAGTGAGTCGAAATACGAGCAGTACTTC. This sequence encodes CASSESKYEQYF.

This clonotype occurred many times. The rearrangement joins TRBV20-1 to TRBJ2-1; D remains ambiguous. Trimming stripped 2 bases from V and 8 bases from J, with 7 bases between. Looked up from germline, CDR1 is DFQATT and CDR2 is SNEGSKA (reference sequence). This CDR3 has 11 amino acids. The CDR3 DNA reads TGCAGTGCTAGAAGGGTAGATGAGCAGTTCTTC. Protein: CSARRVDEQFF.

Remarks on this clonotype: A read error may explain this, as a much larger clone is one base away. The chain joins TRBV4-1 to TRBJ2-3, with a possible D match to TRBD1 (5 bases). Germline V gene lookup returns CDR1 MGHRA and CDR2 YSYEKL. CDR3 length: 14 amino acids. The CDR3 is CASGQGHESGTQYF. The DNA of the CDR3 is TGCGCCAGCGGCCAAGGACATGAGAGTGGTACGCAGTATTTT.

On this clonotype: This could be a read error, since a much larger clone is one nucleotide away. The rearrangement links TRBV20-1 to TRBJ2-3; D unresolved. This CDR3 comprises 16 residues. Germline CDR1 is DFQATT and CDR2 is SNEGSKA (reference sequence). V lost 0 bases to trimming and J lost 6 bases, with 19 bases between them. Written as DNA, the CDR3 is TGCAGTGCTAGAGATACCGAGGCCGCGATGTTGGATACGCAGTATTTT. It specifies CSARDTEAAMLDTQYF.

A note on this clonotype: Lacking the conserved final phenylalanine or tryptophan, this CDR3 likely reflects a read error. The chain has TRBV5-1 and TRBJ1-3; no clear D gene. CDR1 and CDR2 from the germline V gene are SGHRS and YFSETQ. V was clipped by 5 bases and J by 0 bases, with 6 bases between them. This CDR3 comprises 13 residues. The CDR3 DNA reads TGCGCCAGCAGGGAGTTCTCTGGAAACACCATATATCTT. Amino acid sequence: CASREFSGNTIYL.

This clonotype has ten or more counts. The chain couples TRBV7-9 to TRBJ1-4, with D possibly matching TRBD1 (6 bases). CDR1 and CDR2 (germline): SEHNR, FQNEAQ (reference sequence). V was cut by 5 bases and J by 6 bases, with 13 bases left in between. The CDR3 is 14 amino acids. CDR3 residues: CASSPTGSHEKLFF. CDR3 sequence (DNA): TGTGCCAGCAGCCCCACAGGGTCGCATGAAAAACTGTTTTTT.

This clonotype has at least ten counts. The chain recombines TRBV27 with TRBJ2-7, with 14 bases matching TRBD2. The CDR3 runs 15 residues. V trimming: 4 bases; J trimming: 2 bases; junction bases outside the gene matches: 1. From germline, CDR1 is MNHEY and CDR2 SMNVEV (reference sequence). CDR3 loop: CASSSGLAGAYEQYF. The CDR3 DNA sequence: TGTGCCAGCAGTTCGGGACTAGCGGGAGCCTACGAGCAGTACTTC.

The chain joins TRBV7-9 to TRBJ2-1, with TRBD1 identical over 7 bases. The CDR3 extends over 15 amino acids. Germline V gene lookup returns CDR1 SEHNR and CDR2 FQNEAQ (reference sequence). J gave up 8 bases and V 7 bases, and 14 bases lay outside the gene matches. The DNA of the CDR3 is TGTGCCAGCACCCCAAGACAGGGAGCTACCTATGAGCAGTTCTTC. This gives the protein CASTPRQGATYEQFF.

Details on this clonotype: It is likely a read error, because the conserved phenylalanine at the end of the CDR3 is missing. V and J are TRBV27 and TRBJ1-2, with D possibly TRBD1 on 6 matching bases. Germline assignment: CDR1 MNHEY and CDR2 SMNVEV (reference sequence). V dropped 5 bases and J dropped 5 bases, with 18 bases sitting between them. CDR3 length: 15 residues. DNA for the CDR3: TGTGCCAGCAGTCGACTCGGGGACAAGGGTTATGGCTACACCCTC. Translated: CASSRLGDKGYGYTL.

Comment on this clonotype: Compared with germline, one end of the junction differs, possibly owing to a read error. J is TRBJ2-1 and V is TRBV11-2; D not certain. CDR1 SGHAT and CDR2 FQNNGV come from the germline V gene. This CDR3 has 12 amino acids. The CDR3: CACSLGIDEQFF. The CDR3, as DNA: TGTGCCTGCAGCTTAGGGATCGATGAGCAGTTCTTC.

Notes on this clonotype: A much larger clone lies one base from this, so it may be a read error. The chain is built from TRBV9 and TRBJ2-1, with D possibly being TRBD1 (6 bases). This CDR3 comprises 17 residues. The V gene's germline CDR1 is SGDLS and CDR2 YYNGEE. Here the CDR3 reads CASSAQGRRSSYNKQFF. CDR3 sequence (DNA): TGTGCCAGCAGCGCACAGGGCAGGAGGAGCTCCTACAATAAGCAGTTCTTC.

Ten or more counts support this clonotype. The J gene is TRBJ2-5, the V gene TRBV7-9; D gene unclear. Trimming took off 1 base at V and 9 bases at J, with 9 bases between the two ends. The CDR3 is made up of 12 amino acids. The germline V gene has CDR1 SEHNR and CDR2 FQNEAQ (reference sequence). For the CDR3, the DNA is TGTGCCAGCAGCTTAGGTCACCAGGCCCAGTACTTC. Amino acids: CASSLGHQAQYF.

There are many counts of this clonotype. This rearrangement joins TRBV12-3 or TRBV12-4 to TRBJ2-5; 8 positions match TRBD1. V was pared by 6 bases and J by 3 bases, with 6 bases of the junction left unmatched. The CDR3 sequence is 14 residues long. CDR3 DNA sequence: TGTGCCAGCAGACTTGACAGGGGAAAAGAGACCCAGTACTTC. Amino acids: CASRLDRGKETQYF.

As to this clonotype: At one end, the junction sequence differs from germline, possibly due to a read error. The chain links TRBV4-2 to TRBJ2-1, with 14 bases matching TRBD2. Per germline, CDR1 LGHNA and CDR2 YNFKEQ. This CDR3 region has 19 residues. DNA of the CDR3: TGTGCCAGCAGCCAATTGGGGACTAGCGGGAGCGGATCCTACAATGAACAGCTCTTC. It encodes CASSQLGTSGSGSYNEQLF.

The sample holds many counts of this clonotype. This sequence joins TRBV19 and TRBJ2-2; no reliable D call. This CDR3 is 20 amino acids long. From germline, CDR1 is LNHDA and CDR2 SQIVND (reference sequence). V lost 3 bases and J lost 3, with 26 bases in between. The CDR3 sequence is CASSMFGPGNGRRDTGELFF. The CDR3 DNA is TGTGCCAGTAGTATGTTTGGGCCGGGCAACGGAAGGAGAGACACCGGGGAGCTGTTTTTT.

This clonotype was observed at least ten times. V gene TRBV7-8 combines with J gene TRBJ2-1; TRBD2 aligns across 8 bases. The CDR3 spans 16 residues. J gave up 4 bases and V 6 bases, and 11 bases lay outside the gene matches. Germline values: CDR1 SGHVS, CDR2 FQNEAQ. The CDR3 is CASSFPGGAEYNEQFF. The CDR3 nucleotides read TGTGCCAGCAGTTTCCCCGGGGGGGCCGAGTACAATGAGCAGTTCTTC.

This clonotype was counted only a few times. The chain combines TRBV12-3 or TRBV12-4 with TRBJ2-5; no reliable D call. The CDR3 extends over 12 amino acids. Deletions cut 5 bases from V and 5 bases from J, with 9 bases between. For the CDR3, the DNA is TGTGCCAGCAGTCCCCGCCGGGAGACCCAGTACTTC. Its translation is CASSPRRETQYF.

A word on this clonotype: A clone one base away is much larger, so this may be a read error. The chain links TRBV5-4 to TRBJ2-1; 8 nucleotides agree with TRBD2. J lost 7 bases, V lost 4 bases, and 13 bases had no gene match. This CDR3 is built from 16 residues. Germline CDR1 is SGHNT and CDR2 is YYREEE (reference sequence). CDR3 sequence reads: CASSGNGLAALNEQFF. CDR3 DNA sequence: TGTGCCAGCAGCGGAAACGGACTAGCAGCATTAAATGAGCAGTTCTTC.

This clonotype occurred many times. The CDR3 nucleotides read TGTGCCAGCAGCTTAGTGTTCGGCTACGAGCAGTACTTC. Translation: CASSLVFGYEQYF. This chain connects TRBV7-2 to TRBJ2-7; D is undetermined. CDR3 length equals 13 residues. V was shortened by 1 base and J by 3 bases, with 7 bases between the two germline ends. Germline V gene data show CDR1 as SGHTA and CDR2 as FQGNSA. Variable domain in full (rest from reference TRBV7-2 and TRBJ2-7): GAGVSQSPSNKVTEKGKDVELRCDPISGHTALYWYRQSLGQGLEFLIYFQGNSAPDKSGLPSDRFSAERTGGSVSTLTIQRTQQEDSAVYLCASSLVFGYEQYFGPGTRLTVT.

For this clonotype: A much more abundant neighbour one base away suggests this may be a read error. The conserved phenylalanine or tryptophan is not found at the CDR3 terminus, so this likely reflects a read error. The V gene is TRBV4-1, the J gene TRBJ2-1, with D possibly matching TRBD2 (5 bases). Germline loops: CDR1 MGHRA, CDR2 YSYEKL. CDR3 length: 14 residues. Trimming shortened V by 10 bases and J by 4 bases, and 17 bases separated the two germline ends. CDR3 sequence (DNA): TGCGCCACTAAAAACGAGGGAGATTACAATGAGCAGTTCTAC. Amino acids: CATKNEGDYNEQFY.

There are a few counts of this clonotype. The V and J genes are TRBV27 and TRBJ2-5; D is ambiguous. The CDR3 sequence is 12 residues long. Trimming shortened V by 4 bases and J by 5 bases, and 8 bases separated the two germline ends. Germline V CDR1 and CDR2: MNHEY, SMNVEV (reference sequence). CDR3 in amino acids: CASSSPGETQYF. The CDR3 DNA sequence: TGTGCCAGCAGTTCCCCCGGGGAGACCCAGTACTTC.

This clonotype was seen repeatedly, ten times or more. The genes are TRBV13 and TRBJ2-5; D not resolved. Trimming cost V 0 bases and J 4 bases, with 6 bases left between them. The CDR3 length is 13 residues. Germline loops: CDR1 PRHDT, CDR2 FYEKMQ (reference sequence). For the CDR3, the DNA is TGTGCCAGCAGCTTAGGAGCCCCAGAGACCCAGTACTTC. Protein sequence: CASSLGAPETQYF.

The V gene is TRBV12-3 or TRBV12-4, the J gene TRBJ2-1; D is possibly TRBD1 (5 bases). V lost 3 bases to trimming and J lost 1 base, with 10 bases between them. CDR3 length: 15 residues. For the CDR3, the DNA is TGTGCCAGCAGTTTGAACAGGTCGTCCTACAATGAGCAGTTCTTC. Encoded protein: CASSLNRSSYNEQFF.

This clonotype was seen repeatedly, ten times or more. This chain connects TRBV28 to TRBJ1-6; D remains ambiguous. The CDR3 spans 15 residues. The germline gives CDR1 MDHEN, CDR2 SYDVKM. V lost 2 bases to trimming and J lost 3 bases, with 8 bases between them. Written as DNA, the CDR3 is TGTGCCAGCAGTTTACGGCAGTTCTATAATTCACCCCTCCACTTT. It specifies CASSLRQFYNSPLHF.

This clonotype was picked up many times. The chain is built from TRBV27 and TRBJ2-1, with no clear D. From germline, CDR1 is MNHEY and CDR2 SMNVEV (reference sequence). The CDR3 extends over 13 amino acids. Between the trimmed V and J ends, which lost 3 bases and 4 bases, there was a span of 7 bases. The CDR3 region has the DNA TGTGCCAGCAGTTTTACACATTACAATGAGCAGTTCTTC. Translating gives CASSFTHYNEQFF.

This clonotype was seen many times. V usage is TRBV27 and J usage is TRBJ2-7; 7 bases align to TRBD1. CDR1 and CDR2 from the germline V gene are MNHEY and SMNVEV (reference sequence). V dropped 2 bases and J dropped 2; count of bases not matched to a gene: 6. The CDR3 has 15 amino acids. The CDR3 region is CASSLTGASTYEQYF. The DNA for the CDR3 is TGTGCCAGCAGTTTAACAGGGGCAAGCACCTACGAGCAGTACTTC.

This clonotype occurred many times. The V and J genes are TRBV4-3 and TRBJ2-1; TRBD2 might be the D (5 bases). Trimming cost V 1 base and J 9 bases, with 10 bases left between them. Germline V gene data show CDR1 as LGHNA and CDR2 as YSLEER. The CDR3 is made up of 13 amino acids. CDR3 residues: CASSQVSAVEQFF. For the CDR3, the DNA is TGCGCCAGCAGCCAAGTTTCAGCGGTTGAGCAGTTCTTC.

The V and J genes are TRBV7-9 and TRBJ2-7; D gene uncertain. The CDR3 sequence is 12 residues long. CDR1 SEHNR and CDR2 FQNEAQ come from the germline V gene (reference sequence). Trimming took off 2 bases at V and 3 bases at J, with 5 bases between the two ends. The CDR3 sequence is CASSLFRYEQYF. As DNA, the CDR3 is TGTGCCAGCAGCTTATTCCGCTACGAGCAGTACTTC.